This T cell receptor (beta chain) was identified in a study of T cell changes during pregnancy in multiple sclerosis. Germline assignment: CDR1 SGHRS and CDR2 YFSETQ. Losses at the gene ends were 2 bases for V and 9 bases for J; bases not matched to a gene: 2. CDR3 length: 14 amino acids. Assay used: immunoSEQ multiplex PCR; TCRdb lists only in-frame clones, some missing. The sample carries around 99,000 clones, 80% to 95% recorded once. This chain connects TRBV5-1 to TRBJ2-1; 13 bases agree with TRBD2. The sequence came from a female donor with multiple sclerosis, enrolled in a pregnancy study. This sample comprised peripheral blood, obtained in the first trimester of pregnancy. The CDR3 loop is CASSLLAGGPEQFF. The CDR3 region has the DNA TGCGCCAGCAGCTTACTAGCGGGAGGGCCTGAGCAGTTCTTC.